This T cell receptor (beta chain) was recorded in a study of T cell responses to AZD1222 COVID-19 vaccine. Assay: immunoSEQ multiplex PCR; the TCRdb copy retains only in-frame clones and omits some. The sample gives about 110,000 clones, around nine tenths of which show up once; roughly a fifth is in the top ten. V lost 0 bases to trimming and J lost 5 bases, with 17 bases between them. Germline V lookup: CDR1 MGHRA, CDR2 YSYEKL. The CDR3 extends over 16 amino acids. A remark on this clone: Its antigen is unknown.

Study findings and constraints: It was only after the peak T cell response that any repertoires were sampled.

The sequence derives from an adult in good health. The chain has TRBV4-1 and TRBJ2-7; tentatively, D is TRBD2 (6 bases). The material sequenced was peripheral blood, taken on day 0 of AZD1222 vaccination. CDR3 loop: CASSQDLGAGSDEQYF. CDR3 nucleotides: TGCGCCAGCAGCCAAGATTTGGGCGCGGGGTCCGACGAGCAGTACTTC.